These 17 T cell receptor beta chains were all obtained from the same sample, sequenced in a study of early T cells in non-severe SARS-CoV-2 infection. A single record per CDR3 protein comes from TCRdb applying MiXCR to the 5' RACE reads. The table has 60,000 to 75,000 distinct CDR3 sequences, around 10% seen once. The input for sequencing was whole blood, taken at baseline. Source of these receptors: an adult who was a healthcare worker with PCR-confirmed SARS-CoV-2 infection or an uninfected control (not recorded which).

This clonotype was counted many times. The gene calls are TRBV12-3 or TRBV12-4 and TRBJ1-5; the D gene is possibly TRBD1 (5 bases). The ends were cut back, 6 bases at V and 0 bases at J, with 12 bases in the middle. The CDR3 covers 15 residues. The CDR3 sequence: CASSPGGDSNQPQHF. The CDR3 coding sequence is TGTGCCAGCAGCCCTGGGGGGGATAGCAATCAGCCCCAGCATTTT.

This clonotype was recorded many times. V is TRBV12-3 or TRBV12-4 and J is TRBJ2-5; possible D gene TRBD2, 6 bases. The CDR3 sequence is 13 residues long. V lost 6 bases and J 4 bases, leaving 12 bases between the germline ends. CDR3 loop: CASSQTRGETQYF. The CDR3 coding sequence is TGTGCCAGCAGCCAGACTAGAGGAGAGACCCAGTACTTC.

This clonotype has at least ten counts. V is TRBV24-1 and J is TRBJ2-3, with D tentatively TRBD1 (5 bases). The V gene lost 3 bases and the J gene lost 2 bases, with 11 bases spanning the gap. Germline CDR1 and CDR2: KGHDR and SFDVKD. The CDR3 contains 15 residues. The CDR3 protein is CATSDEDTITDTQYF. CDR3 nucleotide sequence: TGTGCCACCAGTGATGAGGACACGATCACAGATACGCAGTATTTT.

V and J are TRBV12-3 or TRBV12-4 and TRBJ2-3; D not certain. Trimming stripped 1 base from V and 6 bases from J, with 5 bases between. This CDR3 region has 12 residues. The CDR3 nucleotides read TGTGCCAGCAGTTTAGGCAGGGATACGCAGTATTTT. It specifies CASSLGRDTQYF.

The J gene is TRBJ2-7, the V gene TRBV30; D is perhaps TRBD2 (6 bases). The CDR3 extends over 14 amino acids. The V and J ends lost 6 bases and 1 base respectively, with 16 bases between them. CDR1 GTSNPN and CDR2 SVGIG come from the germline V gene (reference sequence). CDR3 sequence (DNA): TGTGCCTGCCTTTTGGCGGGACGGTCCTACGAGCAGTACTTC. It yields the protein CACLLAGRSYEQYF.

The J gene is TRBJ2-1, the V gene TRBV6-4, with D uncertain. Germline V gene data show CDR1 as MRHNA and CDR2 as SNTAGT. The ends were cut back, 3 bases at V and 3 bases at J, with 15 bases in the middle. This CDR3 is 16 amino acids long. CDR3 region: CASSEQPSSHYNEQFF. In DNA form, the CDR3 reads TGTGCCAGCAGTGAACAGCCATCCTCTCACTACAATGAGCAGTTCTTC.

Only a few counts were recorded for this clonotype. J is TRBJ1-5 and V is TRBV27; D possibly corresponds to TRBD1 (5 bases). V lost 6 bases to trimming and J lost 12 bases, with 18 bases between them. CDR3 length equals 13 residues. Germline V gene data show CDR1 as MNHEY and CDR2 as SMNVEV (reference sequence). In nucleotides, the CDR3 is TGTGCCAGCAGCCGGGCCGGGGCCTTCGACCAGCATTTT. Translating gives CASSRAGAFDQHF.

This clonotype was seen a few times. This sequence joins TRBV10-3 and TRBJ2-2, with D maybe TRBD2 (6 bases). Trimming took off 5 bases at V and 6 bases at J, with 19 bases between the two ends. This CDR3 spans 16 amino acids. CDR1 is ENHRY, CDR2 SYGVKD, per germline. Here the CDR3 DNA reads TGTGCCATCAGTAGCCCCGGGACTGGATACTCCGGGGAGCTGTTTTTT. Its translation is CAISSPGTGYSGELFF.

This clonotype has more than one count but fewer than ten. The chain uses TRBV4-1 and TRBJ1-4, with D unclear. V was trimmed by 0 bases and J by 7 bases, leaving 12 bases between them. Germline CDR1 is MGHRA and CDR2 is YSYEKL. The CDR3 extends over 15 amino acids. CDR3 nucleotides: TGCGCCAGCAGCCAAGAGCCAGGACGATTTGAAAAACTGTTTTTT. Translating it yields CASSQEPGRFEKLFF.

This chain links TRBV11-2 with TRBJ2-7, with D uncertain. Deletions cut 6 bases from V and 2 bases from J, with 11 bases between. CDR1 SGHAT and CDR2 FQNNGV come from the germline V gene. This CDR3 comprises 13 residues. The CDR3 DNA reads as TGTGCCAGCAGTCCCCTCCCGGCCTACGAGCAGTACTTC. Encoded protein: CASSPLPAYEQYF. Supplemented by reference TRBV11-2 and TRBJ2-7, the full variable domain reads EAGVAQSPRYKIIEKRQSVAFWCNPISGHATLYWYQQILGQGPKLLIQFQNNGVVDDSQLPKDRFSAERLKGVDSTLKIQPAKLEDSAVYLCASSPLPAYEQYFGPGTRLTVT.

This clonotype was counted only a few times. J is TRBJ1-4 and V is TRBV5-1, with a weak D call TRBD1 (5 bases). Germline values: CDR1 SGHRS, CDR2 YFSETQ. V was cut by 2 bases and J by 4 bases, with 9 bases left in between. The CDR3 is made up of 14 amino acids. The CDR3, as DNA: TGCGCCAGCAGCTTCCGGGGCCTTAATGAAAAACTGTTTTTT. It specifies CASSFRGLNEKLFF.

This clonotype was picked up a small number of times. The chain joins TRBV7-9 to TRBJ2-2; 8 bases fit TRBD1. There are 15 residues in the CDR3. Germline-derived CDR1 and CDR2 are SEHNR and FQNEAQ (reference sequence). V lost 5 bases and J lost 4; bases outside the gene matches: 6. DNA for the CDR3: TGTGCCAGCAGCACAGACAGGGGAGCCACCGGGGAGCTGTTTTTT. It specifies CASSTDRGATGELFF.

This clonotype has at least ten counts. The V and J genes are TRBV10-3 and TRBJ2-3; D remains unclear. Per the germline V gene, CDR1 is ENHRY and CDR2 is SYGVKD. The CDR3 is 15 residues long. Trimming pared 6 bases from V and 2 bases from J, leaving 15 bases between. The CDR3 DNA sequence: TGTGCCATCAGCCCCGACGCGTTTAACACAGATACGCAGTATTTT. Encoded protein: CAISPDAFNTDTQYF.

This clonotype was counted ten times or more. The J gene is TRBJ1-1, the V gene TRBV30; D not resolved. V was clipped by 3 bases and J by 1 base, with 9 bases between them. The CDR3 spans 13 residues. From germline, CDR1 is GTSNPN and CDR2 SVGIG (reference sequence). CDR3 nucleotides: TGTGCCTGGAGGTCAGGCCGGAACACTGAAGCTTTCTTT. Translating it yields CAWRSGRNTEAFF.

The V gene is TRBV6-1, the J gene TRBJ2-1, with 9 bases matching TRBD1. The trim removed 5 bases at V and 8 bases at J, leaving 4 bases unmatched. CDR1 is MNHNS, CDR2 SASEGT, per germline. The CDR3 consists of 13 residues. CDR3 nucleotide sequence: TGTGCCAGCAGTCAAAACAGGGGGCATGAGCAGTTCTTC. Translation: CASSQNRGHEQFF.

Many counts were recorded for this clonotype. This CDR3 is CASGGGSGTDTQYF. CDR3 sequence (DNA): TGTGCCAGCGGGGGCGGGAGTGGCACAGATACGCAGTATTTT. This chain uses TRBV13 with TRBJ2-3; D perhaps matches TRBD2 (7 bases). Looked up from germline, CDR1 is PRHDT and CDR2 is FYEKMQ (reference sequence). CDR3 length: 14 amino acids. V lost 8 bases, J lost 1 base, and 13 bases lay in between.

This clonotype was seen only a few times. The chain has TRBV7-8 and TRBJ2-7; 8 bases are shared with TRBD2. Per germline, CDR1 SGHVS and CDR2 FQNEAQ. This CDR3 is built from 16 residues. After removal of 7 bases from V and 1 base from J, the junction contained 12 bases not matched to a gene. CDR3 sequence: CASTKRGGRRSYEQYF. The CDR3 nucleotides read TGTGCCAGCACCAAACGGGGGGGGCGACGGTCCTACGAGCAGTACTTC.